This T cell receptor (beta chain) was observed in a study of cytotoxic CD8 clonotypes in ibrutinib-treated CLL (dated by TCRdb to the early 2020s). In the study overall: The cohort was composed of more than ten relapsed/refractory and roughly 16 treatment-naive patients; IGHV unmutated status was identified in 17 patients. Partial responses were observed in roughly 25 patients and complete responses in 2; after a median follow-up of around 68 months, remission was maintained in approximately 15 patients and progression was observed in approximately twelve. Response samples were taken after a median of roughly eleven months on treatment, ranging from 6 to 36 months. An average of around 250,000 productive templates and around 100,000 productive rearrangements was obtained per sample. Longitudinal samples were available for about 30% of the 86 trial participants. Cryopreserved peripheral blood mononuclear cells were collected before treatment, at response, and at either disease progression or sustained remission. Every remission and progressive disease sample was obtained while ibrutinib was still being received by the patients. Broad study findings and their caveats: Public clonotypes were rare and either shrank or stayed stable during treatment, and the rise in clonality at ibrutinib response reflected expansion of private clonotypes. Clonality rose at ibrutinib response, remained stable during sustained remission, and dropped back toward baseline at progression. Lymph node repertoires were not examined, and the timing of sampling was not matched between patients in sustained remission and those whose disease progressed. At baseline, clonality was higher than in age-matched healthy donors and showed a strong correlation with circulating CD8+ T-cell counts.

The goal of deep resolution MiSeq sequencing was a depth between 1 in 1 million and 1 in 200,000 T cells, and coverage averaged 10x per clonotype. The immunoSEQ hsTCRB Kit was used to generate the TCR beta libraries. Under the source paper's analysis protocol: ImmunoSEQ Data Assistant and ImmunoSEQ Analyzer were used for data analysis, and V, D and J genes were assigned according to IMGT definitions. Clonality, which ranges from 0 to 1, was calculated by subtracting the normalized Shannon entropy of productive rearrangement frequencies from one. Only overrepresented clonotypes making up at least 0.05% of each patient's repertoire were included in the public clonotype analysis. Some 13 repertoires from age-matched healthy donors, obtained from immuneACCESS, served as clonality controls. Not all clones reach the TCRdb copy of this immuneACCESS table, which keeps in-frame sequences only. Checked studies attribute under half of the gap to unresolved V genes and leave the rest unexplained. V and J calls and clone size follow that table, whereas D and trimming were derived from the DNA. This sample is represented by about 50,000 clones; roughly 57% of them were singletons. The leading ten clones occupy under 35% of the sample.

This clone was seen many times. The clone's antigen remains unknown. It has no much larger one-base neighbor in the sample; base qualities were not kept. What the time point label conveys for this sample: around 25 months on ibrutinib. For TCR beta library preparation, roughly 1.8 micrograms of genomic DNA was extracted from cryopreserved PBMCs. Longitudinal blood samples from CLL patients receiving ibrutinib monotherapy were subjected to high-throughput TCR beta sequencing. Patients were enrolled in a phase 2 open-label single-center ibrutinib monotherapy trial. The receptor was derived from a human donor with chronic lymphocytic leukemia. The input for sequencing was PBMCs, taken after 24 months of ibrutinib treatment.

The CDR3 loop reads CASSPGPGTDTQYF. The nucleotide sequence reads TGTGCCAGCAGCCCCGGTCCCGGCACAGATACGCAGTATTTT. The sequence joins TRBV5-6 to TRBJ2-3; the D gene assignment is ambiguous. V lost 4 bases and J lost 1 base; the stretch between them is 10 bases long. From its cysteine to its phenylalanine, the CDR3 spans 14 amino acids. Only the CDR3 DNA stays, 42 bases, in frame from base 1. The germline V gene specifies SGHDT as CDR1 and YYEEEE as CDR2. When the CDR3 is completed using the reference TRBV5-6 and TRBJ2-3 genes on either side, the full variable domain is DAGVTQSPTHLIKTRGQQVTLRCSPKSGHDTVSWYQQALGQGPQFIFQYYEEEERQRGNFPDRFSGHQFPNYSSELNVNALLLGDSALYLCASSPGPGTDTQYFGPGTRLTVL.